A selection of T cell receptor beta chains follows, all from one sample in a study of blood T cell repertoires in COVID-19. This table comes from immunoSEQ multiplex PCR, and its TCRdb copy is limited to in-frame clones, with some not included. The profile shows over 200,000 clones, around nine tenths of them singletons. Sequencing input: peripheral blood. These receptors originate from a woman aged 40 to 50 with acute or convalescent COVID-19. CDR3s include the opening cysteine and the closing phenylalanine or tryptophan. The D gene is left open where the match is weak. The size of a clone is reported for some rows only, either as once, few or many, or as a class for expanded clones.

j_gene | v_gene | d_gene | abundance | CDR3aa | CDR3nt
TRBJ2-1 | TRBV7-8 | TRBD2 | - | CATGTSGGAWDEQFF | TGTGCCACCGGGACTAGCGGGGGGGCGTGGGATGAGCAGTTCTTC
TRBJ2-5 | TRBV7-6 | TRBD2 | - | CASSLGGARTSGRAQYF | TGTGCCAGCAGCCTGGGGGGGGCGCGGACTAGCGGGCGTGCCCAGTACTTC
TRBJ1-1 | TRBV9 | - | - | CASSTNGAGAGTEAFF | TGTGCCAGCAGCACTAATGGTGCGGGCGCGGGCACTGAAGCTTTCTTT
TRBJ1-2 | TRBV6-5 | - | - | CASSYSIRGYGYTF | TGTGCCAGCAGTTACTCGATCCGGGGCTATGGCTACACCTTC
TRBJ1-5 | TRBV5-6 | - | - | CASSREGLNNQPQHF | TGTGCCAGCAGCCGGGAGGGTTTGAACAATCAGCCCCAGCATTTT
TRBJ2-2 | TRBV12-5 | - | - | CASGPGGQGNTGELFF | TGTGCTAGTGGTCCCGGAGGGCAGGGGAACACCGGGGAGCTGTTTTTT
TRBJ1-3 | TRBV6-1 | - | - | CASSDTPRGGNTIYF | TGTGCCAGCAGTGACACTCCCAGGGGAGGAAACACCATATATTTT
TRBJ2-3 | TRBV3-1/TRBV3-2 | TRBD2 | once | CASSQEGTRLAGGPLDTQYF | TGTGCCAGCAGCCAAGAAGGGACCCGACTAGCGGGGGGGCCCCTAGATACGCAGTATTTT
TRBJ1-1 | TRBV2 | TRBD1 | - | CASRTGTANTEAFF | TGTGCCAGCAGGACCGGGACAGCGAACACTGAAGCTTTCTTT
TRBJ2-5 | TRBV5-1 | TRBD2 | - | CASSLTSGGALETQYF | TGCGCCAGCAGCTTGACTAGCGGGGGGGCCTTGGAGACCCAGTACTTC
TRBJ1-2 | TRBV7-2 | - | - | CASSLNRAARGGYTF | TGTGCCAGCAGCCTCAACCGCGCGGCGCGCGGGGGCTACACCTTC
TRBJ1-5 | TRBV27 | - | - | CASSSHRSTNQPQHF | TGTGCCAGCAGTTCCCACAGGAGTACCAATCAGCCCCAGCATTTT
TRBJ2-3 | TRBV7-8 | - | - | CASSLLVTQYF | TGTGCCAGCAGCCTCCTTGTTACGCAGTATTTT
TRBJ1-5 | TRBV7-9 | TRBD1 | - | CASSSGQGGEPQHF | TGTGCCAGCAGCTCGGGACAGGGGGGTGAGCCCCAGCATTTT
TRBJ2-2 | TRBV18 | TRBD2 | - | CASSPATSGVTGELFF | TGTGCCAGCTCACCGGCGACTAGCGGGGTGACCGGGGAGCTGTTTTTT
TRBJ1-2 | TRBV5-1 | - | - | CASSWRPFSGYTF | TGCGCCAGCAGCTGGAGGCCCTTCTCCGGCTACACCTTC
TRBJ2-5 | TRBV6-5 | - | - | CASSYLGASDQETQYF | TGTGCCAGCAGTTACCTAGGGGCCTCGGACCAAGAGACCCAGTACTTC
TRBJ2-1 | TRBV9 | TRBD2 | once | CASSVEGGGLAGYNEQFF | TGTGCCAGCAGCGTAGAAGGCGGAGGGCTAGCGGGCTACAATGAGCAGTTCTTC
TRBJ1-6 | TRBV2 | - | - | CASSETHLPYNSPLHF | TGTGCCAGCAGTGAGACTCACCTCCCTTATAATTCACCCCTCCACTTT
TRBJ1-3 | TRBV9 | - | once | CASSVGGTFSGNTIYF | TGTGCCAGCAGCGTCGGCGGAACTTTTTCTGGAAACACCATATATTTT
TRBJ1-3 | TRBV19 | - | - | CASRRGHGSSGNTIYF | TGTGCCAGTAGAAGGGGACATGGGAGCTCTGGAAACACCATATATTTT
TRBJ1-2 | TRBV20-1 | - | - | CSAIFRQAVF | TGCAGTGCTATCTTCCGACAGGCCGTCTTC
TRBJ1-2 | TRBV6-5 | - | - | CASRRTELYGYTF | TGTGCCAGCAGAAGGACAGAACTCTATGGCTACACCTTC
TRBJ2-3 | TRBV4-1 | - | - | CASSSVELEDTQYF | TGCGCCAGCAGCTCCGTAGAACTAGAAGATACGCAGTATTTT
TRBJ1-5 | TRBV28 | - | - | CASSQLFGGQPQHF | TGTGCCAGCAGCCAATTATTCGGGGGACAGCCCCAGCATTTT
TRBJ2-6 | TRBV18 | - | - | CASSPSLEGSGANVLTF | TGTGCCAGCTCACCAAGTCTGGAGGGCTCTGGGGCCAACGTCCTGACTTTC
TRBJ1-2 | TRBV2 | - | once | CASSRGDYGYTF | TGTGCCAGCAGCCGGGGAGACTATGGCTACACCTTC
TRBJ2-5 | TRBV9 | TRBD1 | - | CASSVGQGAYQETQYF | TGTGCCAGCAGCGTAGGGCAGGGGGCCTACCAAGAGACCCAGTACTTC
TRBJ1-1 | TRBV14 | - | - | CASTTLRDRRTEAFF | TGTGCCAGCACCACCCTGAGGGATAGAAGAACTGAAGCTTTCTTT
TRBJ1-1 | TRBV30 | TRBD1 | - | CAWSFIRTGLPSQNTEAFF | TGTGCCTGGAGTTTCATCCGGACAGGGCTTCCATCACAAAACACTGAAGCTTTCTTT
TRBJ2-3 | TRBV7-9 | - | once | CASLLATSTDTQYF | TGTGCCAGCCTGCTAGCGACTAGCACAGATACGCAGTATTTT
TRBJ2-5 | TRBV5-6 | - | - | CASSPPGGFGAQYF | TGTGCCAGCAGCCCCCCCGGGGGTTTCGGGGCCCAGTACTTC
TRBJ1-2 | TRBV6-6 | TRBD1 | - | CASSYPDREFYGYTF | TGTGCCAGCAGTTACCCCGACAGGGAGTTCTATGGCTACACCTTC
TRBJ1-3 | TRBV15 | - | - | CATGVTTKPGNTIYF | TGTGCCACAGGGGTTACGACGAAGCCAGGAAACACCATATATTTT
TRBJ1-1 | TRBV19 | - | few | CASSIRQGSTEAFF | TGTGCCAGTAGTATACGGCAGGGTAGCACTGAAGCTTTCTTT
TRBJ1-2 | TRBV19 | - | - | CASSILGSTRPPNYGYTF | TGTGCCAGTAGTATTCTGGGCTCTACTCGCCCCCCTAACTATGGCTACACCTTC
TRBJ2-2 | TRBV9 | - | - | CASSEGTGVSGFGELFF | TGTGCCAGCAGCGAGGGGACGGGGGTATCGGGCTTCGGGGAGCTGTTTTTT
TRBJ1-4 | TRBV11-2 | - | - | CASSLIRTAPEKLFF | TGTGCCAGCAGCTTAATACGGACAGCTCCTGAAAAACTGTTTTTT
TRBJ2-5 | TRBV25-1 | TRBD2 | - | CASSDWSGGPQETQYF | TGTGCCAGCAGTGACTGGAGCGGGGGCCCCCAAGAGACCCAGTACTTC
TRBJ2-3 | TRBV2 | TRBD1 | - | CATQDRGGRSDTQYF | TGTGCCACTCAGGACAGGGGTGGCCGCTCAGATACGCAGTATTTT
TRBJ2-5 | TRBV19 | TRBD2 | - | CASRGLAGSQETQYF | TGTGCCAGTAGGGGACTAGCGGGGAGCCAAGAGACCCAGTACTTC
TRBJ1-5 | TRBV6-5 | TRBD1 | - | CASSHPGGAEPQHF | TGTGCCAGCAGTCATCCAGGGGGCGCAGAGCCCCAGCATTTT
TRBJ2-3 | TRBV5-1 | - | - | CASSLIGRGTSSTDTQYF | TGCGCCAGCAGCTTGATCGGTCGCGGGACCTCCAGCACAGATACGCAGTATTTT
TRBJ2-5 | TRBV5-1 | TRBD2 | - | CASTSRGGETQYF | TGCGCCAGTACTAGCCGGGGGGGTGAGACCCAGTACTTC
TRBJ2-3 | TRBV12-5 | TRBD2 | - | CASGSAAGSSTDTQYF | TGTGCTAGTGGTTCCGCAGCGGGGTCTAGCACAGATACGCAGTATTTT
TRBJ1-4 | TRBV9 | TRBD1 | - | CASSGRQGVELGEKLFF | TGTGCCAGCAGCGGGCGACAGGGGGTTGAACTCGGTGAAAAACTGTTTTTT
TRBJ1-2 | TRBV9 | - | few | CASSVDPGKRVGYTF | TGTGCCAGCAGCGTAGATCCAGGGAAACGTGTCGGCTACACCTTC
TRBJ1-1 | TRBV4-2 | TRBD1 | - | CASSHVIGTGSDTEAFF | TGTGCCAGCAGCCACGTAATCGGGACAGGGAGCGACACTGAAGCTTTCTTT
TRBJ2-1 | TRBV11-3 | TRBD2 | - | CASSSGLAGGTNEQFF | TGTGCCAGCAGCTCGGGACTAGCGGGGGGGACCAATGAGCAGTTCTTC
TRBJ1-4 | TRBV7-9 | - | - | CASSLRSGTEKLFF | TGTGCCAGCAGCTTAAGGTCCGGGACAGAAAAACTGTTTTTT
TRBJ2-3 | TRBV7-3 | - | few | CASSQGGYPDTQYF | TGTGCCAGCAGCCAGGGGGGATACCCAGATACGCAGTATTTT
TRBJ2-1 | TRBV4-2 | - | - | CASSLSLENNEQFF | TGTGCCAGCAGCCTGAGTCTAGAAAACAATGAGCAGTTCTTC
TRBJ1-1 | TRBV19 | - | - | CATWGGDGLSKVAFF | TGTGCCACCTGGGGAGGGGACGGACTTTCTAAGGTAGCTTTCTTT
TRBJ1-2 | TRBV10-3 | - | - | CAISPGQWHGSF | TGTGCCATCAGTCCCGGACAGTGGCACGGTTCCTTC
TRBJ2-5 | TRBV4-1 | - | - | CASSQEDRETQYF | TGCGCCAGCAGCCAAGAGGACAGAGAGACCCAGTACTTC
TRBJ1-1 | TRBV12-5 | TRBD1 | - | CAIATGGGTEAFF | TGTGCTATCGCGACAGGGGGGGGCACTGAAGCTTTCTTT
TRBJ2-1 | TRBV18 | TRBD2 | - | CASSPRTSGGSSYNEQFF | TGTGCCAGCTCACCGAGGACTAGCGGGGGCTCCTCCTACAATGAGCAGTTCTTC